The T cell receptor beta chain described here comes from a study of blood T cell repertoires in COVID-19. As for the study in general: COVID-19 samples from acute and convalescent phases originated in the United States, Italy and Spain. PBMCs, B-cell-depleted T cells, or T cells provided the cDNA or gDNA that made up the material.

Per the study methods: Nucleated cell number was recorded as an estimate derived from reference gene primer amplification. Profiling relied on immunoSEQ multiplex PCR, and the TCRdb table lists in-frame clones only, not all of them. For V, J and clone size, that table is used; D and trimming come from the DNA. This table has 240,000 or so clones, approximately 84% appearing once. Looked up from germline, CDR1 is SGDLS and CDR2 is YYNGEE. CDR3 length equals 16 residues. Germline trimming cut 0 bases from V and 1 base from J; bases unmatched to any gene: 4. This TCR derives from a woman in her thirties or forties with acute COVID-19. The specimen was PBMCs or T cells enriched from blood (not recorded which). The V gene is TRBV9, the J gene TRBJ2-3, with 8 bases matching TRBD2. CDR3 sequence (DNA): TGTGCCAGCAGCGTAGAAAGCGGGAGTGGCACAGATACGCAGTATTTT. It is translated as CASSVESGSGTDTQYF.